This T cell receptor beta chain was identified during a study of T cell responses to AZD1222 COVID-19 vaccine. Germline V gives CDR1 SGHDT, CDR2 YYEEEE. Trimming left V 4 bases short and J 5 bases short, with 9 bases between. The CDR3 covers 12 residues. Study-wide findings and caveats: Repertoires were obtained solely post-peak T cell response. The donor group comprised mostly white British people and more females; the analysis possibly underestimated clonal diversity. Among vaccine-associated CD4 TCRs, coverage spanned spike, with dominance at 160-218 and 743-854.

Only in-frame clones appear in the TCRdb table, and some are missing; sequencing was by immunoSEQ multiplex PCR. There are some 150,000 clones in the sample; more than 80% occur only once, and about 3% lies in the top ten. Remarks on this clone: Its antigen is still unknown.

The J gene is TRBJ1-2, the V gene TRBV5-6; D unresolved. Sequenced here: peripheral blood, sampled on day 0 of AZD1222 vaccination. The source of this sequence is an adult in good health. The chain's CDR3 is CASSPGSYGYTF. The CDR3 DNA reads as TGTGCCAGCAGCCCAGGATCGTATGGCTACACCTTC.